This TCR beta chain was captured by sequencing in a study of T cell clonality in common variable immunodeficiency (dated by TCRdb to about 2015). The paper as a whole reports these results and caveats: Correlations between repertoire features and clinical complications were limited by patient heterogeneity within the CVID cohort. It was noted by the authors that sequencing of the repertoires of T cell subpopulations would be needed to clarify the cause of the increased clonality in CVID. CVID TCRbeta sequences were reported to have fewer deletions and N-nucleotide insertions and to lack highly modified clones with 13 or more V deletions. Despite equal DNA input, controls averaged around 87,000 unique sequences per sample versus about 31,547 in CVID samples. Healthy controls shared more TCRbeta clones with each other than CVID subjects shared among themselves (p < 0.0001). Increased TCRbeta clonality was found in CVID subjects compared with healthy controls (t-test p = 0.018), with the increase being most characteristic of about a third of subjects.

At the junction V is shortened by 0 bases and J by 0 bases, with 7 bases in between. Based on the germline V gene, the CDR1 and CDR2 sequences are SGHDT and YYEEEE. The CDR3 measures 15 amino acids from cysteine to phenylalanine. Only the CDR3 bases that were read are kept: 36 of them, in frame from base 1. For sequencing input, CVID and control samples contributed equivalent amounts of genomic DNA. For every sample, a 60 bp segment covering the rearranged TCRbeta CDR3 region was amplified and then sequenced. The immunoSEQ assay, a bias-corrected multiplex PCR combined with high-throughput sequencing, was used for TCRbeta amplification. For the original study's pipeline: Every unique nucleotide sequence counted as a clone and was annotated with V, D and J genes, copy number and frequency. Sequences were labeled productive if in frame, and non-productive if out of frame or containing stop codons. As previously described, clonality was computed from Shannon's entropy. The predicted amino acid sequences of productive clones were used to derive mean CDR3 Kyte-Doolittle hydropathy. The R hclust function was used to hierarchically cluster scaled V gene usage with Manhattan distance and complete linkage. To assess clone sharing by CDR3 amino acid sequence, 12 repertoires per group were resampled over 100 rounds. The repertoires were searched for around 75 published EBV-specific and roughly 240 published CMV-specific TCRbeta sequences. A couple of CVID samples that yielded fewer than 10,000 sequences were excluded from the analysis, so 42 CVID repertoires were retained. Held by TCRdb, this immuneACCESS table contains in-frame sequences only and omits some clones. Under half of the omission traces to an unresolved V gene where checked; the cause of the rest is unknown. Clone size and the V and J calls come from that table; the DNA yielded D and trimming. The table shows some 40,000 clones here, with no singletons. The ten top clones hold roughly 3.4% of the sample.

Both CVID patients and healthy controls were predominantly of Caucasian heritage. Heparinized peripheral whole blood samples of about 5 to 8.5 ml were obtained from each donor. Genomic DNA from adults with common variable immune deficiency (CVID) and from healthy adult controls was used to sequence TCRbeta CDR3 repertoires. There were 22 healthy adult volunteers in the control group (approximately 12 female and approximately ten male), ranging in age from 23 to 66 years, with a mean age of roughly 35. Diluted blood was subjected to density centrifugation over Hypaque 1077 or Ficoll-Paque for isolation of peripheral blood mononuclear cells. Genomic DNA was obtained from unsorted mononuclear cells through either Qiagen column purification or a centrifugation-based method. This clone has ten or more counts. Its antigen is currently not known. The CDR3 goes on 3 residues after the read ends, and that part is filled in from the germline J gene.

The sequence derives from a person aged 18 to 75 in good health. The sample taken for sequencing was peripheral blood mononuclear cells. Here the chain combines TRBV5-6 and TRBJ2-1; the D gene assignment is ambiguous. Partial CDR3 DNA: TGTGCCAGCAGCTTGGAGGTCAGCTCCTACAATGAG. The resulting protein is CASSLEVSSYNE. The CDR3 as a whole reads CASSLEVSSYNEQFF.